These 32 T cell receptor beta chains originate from one sample sequenced in a study of T cell clonality in common variable immunodeficiency. General study points: Fewer deletions and N-nucleotide insertions were reportedly seen in common variable immunodeficiency TCR beta sequences.

Here immunoSEQ multiplex PCR was the method, and the copy in TCRdb shows in-frame clones only, minus some. There are over 30,000 clones in the sample, none observed a single time. No antigen has been identified for these receptors. The material sequenced was peripheral blood mononuclear cells. Receptor source: a human donor with common variable immunodeficiency.

This clone was counted a few times. The read terminates 3 residues ahead of where the CDR3 ends, so the germline J gene completes it. The same CDR3 can be traced to other DNA sequences in this sample. V usage is TRBV30 and J usage is TRBJ2-1, with D maybe TRBD2 (5 bases). V was pared by 3 bases and J by 8 bases, with 17 bases between. The CDR3 totals 14 residues. Germline CDR1 reads GTSNPN; CDR2 reads SVGIG (reference sequence). This CDR3 reads CAWSAGSGIHEQFF. CDR3 bases read: TGTGCCTGGAGCGCCGGGTCGGGGATCCATGAG.

This clone has a count of ten or more. The missing CDR3 end, 3 residues past where the read stops, is filled in from the germline J gene. This sequence joins TRBV29-1 and TRBJ2-3; no definite D call. Germline CDR1 reads SQVTM; CDR2 reads ANQGSEA. The ends were cut back, 7 bases at V and 0 bases at J, with 5 bases in the middle. This CDR3 spans 11 amino acids. CDR3 sequence reads: CSAGSTDTQYF. The CDR3 bases that were read are TGCAGCGCAGGAAGCACAGATACG.

CDR3 DNA, as far as it was read: TGTGCCAGCAGCGTCCCGGGACAAGACTACGAG. Translated: CASSVPGQDYE. The full CDR3 is CASSVPGQDYEQYF. The chain combines TRBV7-8 with TRBJ2-7, with D perhaps matching TRBD1 (6 bases). The sequence runs out 3 residues before the end of the CDR3; the remainder is reconstructed from the germline J gene. The germline CDR1 and CDR2 sequences are SGHVS and FQNEAQ. Trimming stripped 5 bases from V and 3 bases from J, with 14 bases between. The CDR3 spans 14 residues.

This clone was picked up many times. The read terminates 3 residues ahead of where the CDR3 ends, so the germline J gene completes it. The chain uses TRBV4-1 and TRBJ1-2, with TRBD1 matching over 7 bases. Per the germline V gene, CDR1 is MGHRA and CDR2 is YSYEKL. This CDR3 has 14 amino acids. V was clipped by 0 bases and J by 2 bases; unmatched bases: 0. CDR3 bases read: TGCGCCAGCAGCCAAGACAGGGGGAACTATGGC. Encoded protein: CASSQDRGNYG. Given in full, the CDR3 is CASSQDRGNYGYTF.

This clone is medium-sized within its sample. Read coverage stops 3 residues before the CDR3 terminus; the germline J gene supplies the remainder. The genes are TRBV2 and TRBJ1-3; a weak D match, TRBD1 (5 bases). V was pared by 4 bases and J by 2 bases, with 6 bases between. This CDR3 comprises 13 residues. CDR1 and CDR2 (germline): SNHLY, FYNNEI. CDR3 protein: CASSGTPGNTIYF. The CDR3 DNA, read in part, is TGTGCCAGCAGTGGGACACCTGGAAACACC.

This clone has a count of ten or more. The read falls 3 residues short of the CDR3 end, and the missing part is taken from the germline J gene. V and J are TRBV19 and TRBJ2-4; the D gene is possibly TRBD1 (6 bases). CDR1 is LNHDA, CDR2 SQIVND, per germline (reference sequence). This CDR3 has 13 amino acids. The CDR3: CASSIGGLADQYF. CDR3 DNA (partial): TGTGCCAGTAGTATAGGGGGGCTAGCCGAT.

This clone was counted only a few times. The read gets to within 3 residues of the CDR3 end, and the germline J gene fills in the rest. J is TRBJ2-1 and V is TRBV11-1; D unresolved. The CDR3 has 15 amino acids. With 1 base removed from V and 6 bases from J, the gap between germline ends came to 13 bases. Germline lookup yields CDR1 SGHAT and CDR2 FQDESV (reference sequence). The CDR3 here is CASSLGLGLFNEQFF. The CDR3 DNA, read in part, is TGTGCCAGCAGCTTAGGGCTAGGTTTGTTCAATGAG.

This clone was counted ten times or more. The read gets to within 3 residues of the CDR3 end, and the germline J gene fills in the rest. This chain connects TRBV19 to TRBJ2-1; D remains unclear. This CDR3 has 13 amino acids. Germline assignment: CDR1 LNHDA and CDR2 SQIVND (reference sequence). With 6 bases removed from V and 4 bases from J, the gap between germline ends came to 10 bases. CDR3 DNA, as far as it was read: TGTGCCAGTAGCAGGCGTGGTTACAATGAG. As protein: CASSRRGYNE. The CDR3 reads in full as CASSRRGYNEQFF.

Note on this clone: The read stops 3 residues short of the end of the CDR3; the missing end is completed from the germline J gene. The chain is built from TRBV7-8 and TRBJ2-7; D unresolved. Looked up from germline, CDR1 is SGHVS and CDR2 is FQNEAQ. This CDR3 has 14 amino acids. V lost 2 bases to trimming and J lost 3 bases, with 11 bases between them. The CDR3 loop is CASSLRATNYEQYF. Incomplete CDR3 DNA: TGTGCCAGCAGCTTAAGGGCCACCAACTACGAG.

This clone was detected many times. The read ends 3 residues early relative to the CDR3; the germline J gene fills the gap. The chain employs TRBV20-1 and TRBJ2-1; TRBD2 agrees at 11 bases. Germline lookup yields CDR1 DFQATT and CDR2 SNEGSKA (reference sequence). Unmatched junction bases numbered 1, after V lost 1 base and J lost 2 bases. This CDR3 region has 15 residues. CDR3 DNA (partial): TGCAGTGCTAGAGGACTAGCGGGGACCTACAATGAG. As protein: CSARGLAGTYNE. Given in full, the CDR3 is CSARGLAGTYNEQFF.

This clone was detected ten times or more. The observed sequence ends 3 residues before the CDR3 terminus, with the missing tail filled in from the germline J gene. The chain carries TRBV6-4 and TRBJ1-4; no reliable D call. This CDR3 spans 20 amino acids. Trimming pared 2 bases from V and 6 bases from J, leaving 28 bases between. The germline V gene has CDR1 MRHNA and CDR2 SNTAGT. CDR3 amino acids: CASSDRPMITMTQTDEKLFF. The covered CDR3 bases are TGTGCCAGCAGTGACCGGCCCATGATAACCATGACTCAGACGGATGAAAAA.

Comments on this clone: The sequenced fragment ends 3 residues before the CDR3 boundary, so the rest is inferred from the germline J gene. The chain recombines TRBV30 with TRBJ1-1; D ambiguous. V was pared by 0 bases and J by 1 base, with 6 bases between. This CDR3 has 13 amino acids. Germline CDR1 reads GTSNPN; CDR2 reads SVGIG (reference sequence). The DNA read from the CDR3 is TGTGCCTGGAGTGTAAGAGGGAACACTGAA. It codes for CAWSVRGNTE. The entire CDR3 reads CAWSVRGNTEAFF. Filled out from reference TRBV30 and TRBJ1-1, the complete variable domain reads SQTIHQWPATLVQPVGSPLSLECTVEGTSNPNLYWYRQAAGRGLQLLFYSVGIGQISSEVPQNLSASRPQDRQFILSSKKLLLSDSGFYLCAWSVRGNTEAFFGQGTRLTVV.

Comments on this clone: The sequenced fragment ends 3 residues before the CDR3 boundary, so the rest is inferred from the germline J gene. The V gene is TRBV7-2, the J gene TRBJ2-6; D not resolved. Germline V CDR1 and CDR2: SGHTA, FQGNSA. The V gene lost 5 bases and the J gene lost 3 bases, with 11 bases spanning the gap. The CDR3 spans 15 residues. The CDR3 sequence is CASSPSSGGANVLTF. CDR3 DNA (partial): TGTGCCAGCAGCCCCTCGTCGGGTGGGGCCAACGTC.

Comment on this clone: The read finishes 3 residues shy of the CDR3 end, and the germline J gene is used to complete it. The chain carries TRBV7-2 and TRBJ2-3, with TRBD2 matching over 13 bases. V trimming: 3 bases; J trimming: 3 bases; junction bases outside the gene matches: 0. This CDR3 is 15 amino acids long. Germline V gives CDR1 SGHTA, CDR2 FQGNSA. The CDR3 DNA, read in part, is TGTGCCAGCAGCTTGACTAGCGGGGGGACAGATACG. Protein product: CASSLTSGGTDT. The entire CDR3 protein reads CASSLTSGGTDTQYF.

This clone was picked up many times. The CDR3 extends 3 residues past the end of the read, so its final part is completed from the germline J gene. The chain is built from TRBV4-1 and TRBJ2-3, with 10 bases lining up with TRBD1. There are 16 residues in the CDR3. Germline V gene data show CDR1 as MGHRA and CDR2 as YSYEKL. Trimming took 4 bases from V and 1 from J; bases not matched to a gene: 5. CDR3 sequence: CASSPRQGAGTDTQYF. The sequenced part of the CDR3 DNA is TGCGCCAGCAGCCCGAGACAGGGGGCGGGCACAGATACG.

This clone was seen ten or more times. Read coverage stops 3 residues before the CDR3 terminus; the germline J gene supplies the remainder. The identical CDR3 is also encoded by other nucleotide sequences in the sample. This rearrangement joins TRBV7-2 to TRBJ2-7, with 10 bases fitting TRBD2. The CDR3 runs to 14 residues. The germline CDR1 and CDR2 sequences are SGHTA and FQGNSA. The V gene end was trimmed by 5 bases and the J gene end by 4 bases; junction bases not matched to a gene: 5. The CDR3 DNA, read in part, is TGTGCCAGCAGCAGGACTAGCGGAAGTTACGAG. The encoded protein is CASSRTSGSYE. The CDR3 in its entirety is CASSRTSGSYEQYF.

About this clone itself: The CDR3 end is not reached by the read, which stops 3 residues before it; the germline J gene fills it in. The chain combines TRBV19 with TRBJ1-3, with D possibly matching TRBD1 (6 bases). Deletions cut 6 bases from V and 3 bases from J, with 12 bases between. The CDR3 spans 14 residues. Germline V gene data show CDR1 as LNHDA and CDR2 as SQIVND (reference sequence). The sequenced part of the CDR3 DNA is TGTGCCAGTAGCCCGGACAGCCATGGAAACACC. It yields the protein CASSPDSHGNT. Given in full, the CDR3 is CASSPDSHGNTIYF.

This clone occurred a few times. The read finishes 3 residues shy of the CDR3 end, and the germline J gene is used to complete it. The rearrangement joins TRBV11-3 to TRBJ2-5, with D perhaps matching TRBD2 (7 bases). Germline V gene lookup returns CDR1 SGHNT and CDR2 YENEEA. This CDR3 is 14 amino acids long. Partial CDR3 DNA: TGTGCCAGCAGCTTCACTCGGGGGGCGGGAACC. Protein: CASSFTRGAGT. The whole CDR3 protein is CASSFTRGAGTQYF.

This clone was recorded many times. The sequenced CDR3 bases are TGTGCCAGTAGTATTTCGGCACAGGGGCCCTACGAG. Translation gives CASSISAQGPYE. The full CDR3 protein is CASSISAQGPYEQYF. J is TRBJ2-7 and V is TRBV19, with 7 bases that match TRBD1. With the read ending 3 residues before the CDR3 end, the germline J gene is used to fill in that end. This CDR3 is 15 amino acids long. V lost 3 bases and J lost 2; bases outside the gene matches: 7. The V gene's germline CDR1 is LNHDA and CDR2 SQIVND (reference sequence).

This clone was detected only a few times. The part of the CDR3 DNA that was read is TGTGCCAGCGTCAGTGGGGGGTTTTTCAATGAG. Encoded protein: CASVSGGFFNE. The full CDR3 protein is CASVSGGFFNEQFF. This chain uses TRBV7-9 with TRBJ2-1; D is perhaps TRBD2 (6 bases). From the germline J gene comes the end of the CDR3, since the read stops 3 residues before it. Germline V gene lookup returns CDR1 SEHNR and CDR2 FQNEAQ (reference sequence). The CDR3 extends over 14 amino acids. V lost 8 bases and J lost 6, with 17 bases in between. The full variable domain, with the rest looked up from reference TRBV7-9 and TRBJ2-1, is DTGVSQNPRHKITKRGQNVTFRCDPISEHNRLYWYRQTLGQGPEFLTYFQNEAQLEKSRLLSDRFSAERPKGSFSTLEIQRTEQGDSAMYLCASVSGGFFNEQFFGPGTRLTVL.

This clone has only a few counts. Read data end 3 residues before the CDR3 end; the end is taken from the germline J gene. The J gene is TRBJ1-2, the V gene TRBV30, with D perhaps matching TRBD1 (5 bases). This CDR3 comprises 15 residues. Germline V gene sequence: CDR1 GTSNPN, CDR2 SVGIG (reference sequence). CDR3 sequence: CAWRAPGSLLRGYTF. Partial CDR3 DNA: TGTGCCTGGAGAGCTCCAGGGAGCCTGCTAAGAGGC.

Many counts were recorded for this clone. The sequenced fragment ends 3 residues before the CDR3 boundary, so the rest is inferred from the germline J gene. This chain joins TRBV7-2 and TRBJ2-4, with D uncertain. The germline CDR1 and CDR2 sequences are SGHTA and FQGNSA. The CDR3 is made up of 11 amino acids. The covered CDR3 bases are TGTGCCAGCAGCTTAGAGACAATT. Amino acids: CASSLETI. The CDR3 reads in full as CASSLETIQYF.

This clone was picked up many times. The CDR3 goes on 3 residues after the read ends, and that part is filled in from the germline J gene. This sequence joins TRBV14 and TRBJ2-7; tentative D call: TRBD2 (6 bases). The CDR3 is 14 residues long. Looked up from germline, CDR1 is SGHDN and CDR2 is FVKESK. The V end was cut by 4 bases, the J end by 0 bases, with 10 bases between. The CDR3 spells CASSRGENSYEQYF. The sequenced part of the CDR3 DNA is TGTGCCAGCAGCCGGGGGGAGAACTCCTACGAG. Together with reference TRBV14 and TRBJ2-7, the CDR3 gives the full variable domain: EAGVTQFPSHSVIEKGQTVTLRCDPISGHDNLYWYRRVMGKEIKFLLHFVKESKQDESGMPNNRFLAERTGGTYSTLKVQPAELEDSGVYFCASSRGENSYEQYFGPGTRLTVT.

This clone appeared many times. The read is 3 residues too short to cover the CDR3 end, so that end is filled in from the germline J gene. J is TRBJ2-3 and V is TRBV18; D gene ambiguous. This CDR3 has 13 amino acids. The ends were cut back, 1 base at V and 6 bases at J, with 8 bases in the middle. CDR1 is KGHSH, CDR2 LQKENI, per germline. The CDR3 loop reads CASSPQAPDTQYF. The sequenced part of the CDR3 DNA is TGTGCCAGCTCACCACAGGCACCTGATACG.

This clone was detected many times. The sequence runs out 3 residues before the end of the CDR3; the remainder is reconstructed from the germline J gene. V and J are TRBV6-2 or TRBV6-3 and TRBJ1-3; TRBD1 matches at 7 bases. Germline V gives CDR1 MNHEY, CDR2 SVGEGT. The length of the CDR3 is 16 residues. Unmatched junction bases numbered 8, after V lost 5 bases and J lost 1 base. CDR3 in amino acids: CASSLDRAFSGNTIYF. The DNA read from the CDR3 is TGTGCCAGCAGTCTCGACAGGGCCTTTTCTGGAAACACC.

The table lists this clone with a few counts. From the germline J gene comes the end of the CDR3, since the read stops 3 residues before it. The V and J genes are TRBV7-2 and TRBJ2-7, with D hard to call. Trimming left V 2 bases short and J 0 bases short, with 8 bases between. The germline CDR1 and CDR2 sequences are SGHTA and FQGNSA. CDR3 length: 14 residues. CDR3: CASSLLPTSYEQYF. CDR3 DNA (partial): TGTGCCAGCAGCTTACTTCCTACCTCCTACGAG. Together with reference TRBV7-2 and TRBJ2-7, the CDR3 gives the full variable domain: GAGVSQSPSNKVTEKGKDVELRCDPISGHTALYWYRQSLGQGLEFLIYFQGNSAPDKSGLPSDRFSAERTGGSVSTLTIQRTQQEDSAVYLCASSLLPTSYEQYFGPGTRLTVT.

This clone was seen ten or more times. The read finishes 3 residues shy of the CDR3 end, and the germline J gene is used to complete it. V gene TRBV2 combines with J gene TRBJ1-6, with TRBD1 matching 7 bases. Per germline, CDR1 SNHLY and CDR2 FYNNEI. The V gene end was trimmed by 5 bases and the J gene end by 7 bases; junction bases not matched to a gene: 8. This CDR3 is 15 amino acids long. Incomplete CDR3 DNA: TGTGCCAGCAGTACCCTGACAGGGATCAATTCACCC. As protein: CASSTLTGINSP. The full CDR3 is CASSTLTGINSPLHF. The variable domain in full, completed from reference TRBV2 and TRBJ1-6, reads EPEVTQTPSHQVTQMGQEVILRCVPISNHLYFYWYRQILGQKVEFLVSFYNNEISEKSEIFDDQFSVERPDGSNFTLKIRSTKLEDSAMYFCASSTLTGINSPLHFGNGTRLTVT.

There are many counts of this clone. Read sequence stops 3 residues before the CDR3 end, and the germline J gene provides the missing end. The rearrangement links TRBV11-3 to TRBJ1-1; 7 bases are a match to TRBD1. Per the germline V gene, CDR1 is SGHNT and CDR2 is YENEEA. The V gene end was trimmed by 6 bases and the J gene end by 1 base; junction bases not matched to a gene: 2. The CDR3 covers 13 residues. The sequenced part of the CDR3 DNA is TGTGCCAGCAGTCGGGACAGGAACACTGAA. It specifies CASSRDRNTE. The full CDR3 sequence reads CASSRDRNTEAFF.

On this clone: Sequencing ends 3 residues short of the CDR3 end; the germline J gene provides the rest. V and J are TRBV7-2 and TRBJ2-5; D gene ambiguous. V shed 1 base and J shed 2 bases, with 5 bases lying between them. The germline CDR1 and CDR2 sequences are SGHTA and FQGNSA. The CDR3 extends over 13 amino acids. The part of the CDR3 DNA that was read is TGTGCCAGCAGCTTAGGGCCTCAAGAGACC. Its protein is CASSLGPQET. The entire CDR3 reads CASSLGPQETQYF.

In its sample, this clone was seen a few times. Read coverage stops 3 residues before the CDR3 terminus; the germline J gene supplies the remainder. This chain links TRBV7-9 with TRBJ2-3; D remains unclear. Germline V gene sequence: CDR1 SEHNR, CDR2 FQNEAQ (reference sequence). CDR3 length: 11 residues. V dropped 2 bases and J dropped 5 bases, with 2 bases sitting between them. The covered CDR3 bases are TGTGCCAGCAGCTTACAAGATACG. It translates to CASSLQDT. From start to end, the CDR3 is CASSLQDTQYF.

This clone is labeled as medium-sized (0.01 to 0.1%). The CDR3 end falls 3 residues outside the read, so it is completed with the germline J gene. This chain links TRBV14 with TRBJ1-1, with D possibly being TRBD1 (6 bases). The CDR3 extends over 17 amino acids. From germline, CDR1 is SGHDN and CDR2 FVKESK. The V gene lost 2 bases and the J gene lost 0 bases, with 16 bases spanning the gap. The CDR3 protein is CASSQTITGMLNTEAFF. The covered CDR3 bases are TGTGCCAGCAGCCAAACGATTACAGGGATGCTGAACACTGAA. Full variable domain (outside the CDR3, taken from reference TRBV14 and TRBJ1-1): EAGVTQFPSHSVIEKGQTVTLRCDPISGHDNLYWYRRVMGKEIKFLLHFVKESKQDESGMPNNRFLAERTGGTYSTLKVQPAELEDSGVYFCASSQTITGMLNTEAFFGQGTRLTVV.

This clone was detected only a few times. The CDR3 extends 3 residues past the end of the read, so its final part is completed from the germline J gene. The V call is TRBV19, the J call TRBJ2-7; 10 bases align to TRBD1. The CDR3 is 14 amino acids. V shed 6 bases, J shed 3 bases, and the junction held 5 bases outside the gene matches. Germline-derived CDR1 and CDR2 are LNHDA and SQIVND (reference sequence). The CDR3 region is CASSRQGANYEQYF. The sequenced CDR3 bases are TGTGCCAGTAGCAGACAGGGGGCGAACTACGAG.